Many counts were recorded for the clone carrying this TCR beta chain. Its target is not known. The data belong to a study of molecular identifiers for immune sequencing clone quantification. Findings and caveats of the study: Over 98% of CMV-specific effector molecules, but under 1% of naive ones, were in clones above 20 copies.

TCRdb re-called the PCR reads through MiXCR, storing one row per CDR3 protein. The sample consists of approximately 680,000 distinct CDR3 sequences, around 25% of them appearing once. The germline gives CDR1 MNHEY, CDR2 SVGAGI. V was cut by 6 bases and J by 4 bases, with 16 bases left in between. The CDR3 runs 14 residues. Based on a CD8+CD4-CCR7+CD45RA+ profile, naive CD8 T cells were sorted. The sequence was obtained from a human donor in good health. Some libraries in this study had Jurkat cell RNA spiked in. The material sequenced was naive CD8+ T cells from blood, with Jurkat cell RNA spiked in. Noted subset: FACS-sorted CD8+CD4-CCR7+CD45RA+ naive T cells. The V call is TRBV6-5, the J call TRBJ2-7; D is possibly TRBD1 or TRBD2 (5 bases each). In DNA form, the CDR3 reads TGTGCCAGCAGGCCCGGGACCGACCCTTACGAGCAGTACTTC. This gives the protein CASRPGTDPYEQYF.